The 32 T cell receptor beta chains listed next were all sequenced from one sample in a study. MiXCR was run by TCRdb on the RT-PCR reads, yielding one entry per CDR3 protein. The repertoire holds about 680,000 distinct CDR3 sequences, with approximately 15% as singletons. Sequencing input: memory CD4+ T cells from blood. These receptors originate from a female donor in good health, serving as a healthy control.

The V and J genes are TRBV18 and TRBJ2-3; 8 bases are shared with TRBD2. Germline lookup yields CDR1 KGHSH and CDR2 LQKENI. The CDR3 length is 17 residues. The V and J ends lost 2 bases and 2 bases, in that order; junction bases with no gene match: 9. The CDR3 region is CASSPRISGADTDTQYF. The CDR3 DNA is TGTGCCAGCTCACCAAGAATTAGCGGGGCTGACACAGATACGCAGTATTTT.

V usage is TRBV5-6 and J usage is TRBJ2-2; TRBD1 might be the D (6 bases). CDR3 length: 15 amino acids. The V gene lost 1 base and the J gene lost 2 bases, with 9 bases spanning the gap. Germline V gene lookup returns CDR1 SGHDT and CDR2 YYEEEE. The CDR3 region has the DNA TGTGCCAGCAGCTTGTACAGGGCTAACACCGGGGAGCTGTTTTTT. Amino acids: CASSLYRANTGELFF.

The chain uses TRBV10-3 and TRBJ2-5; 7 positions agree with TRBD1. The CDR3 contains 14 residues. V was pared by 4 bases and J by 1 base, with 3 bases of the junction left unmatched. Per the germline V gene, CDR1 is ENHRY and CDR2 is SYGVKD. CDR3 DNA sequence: TGTGCCATCAGTGGTGGACAGGCCCAAGAGACCCAGTACTTC. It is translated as CAISGGQAQETQYF.

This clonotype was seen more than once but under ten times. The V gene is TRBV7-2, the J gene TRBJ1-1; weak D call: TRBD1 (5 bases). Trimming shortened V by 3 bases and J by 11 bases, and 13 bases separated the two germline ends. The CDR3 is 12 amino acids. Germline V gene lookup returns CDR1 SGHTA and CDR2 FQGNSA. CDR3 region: CASSLEDRRAFF. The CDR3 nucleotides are TGTGCCAGCAGCTTGGAAGACAGAAGGGCTTTCTTT.

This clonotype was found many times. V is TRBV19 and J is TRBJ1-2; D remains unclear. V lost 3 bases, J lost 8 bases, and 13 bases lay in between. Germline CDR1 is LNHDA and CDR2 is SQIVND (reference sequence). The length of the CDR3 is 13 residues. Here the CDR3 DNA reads TGTGCCAGTAGTATCGCCTCCCCGCCGGGCTACACCTTC. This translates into CASSIASPPGYTF.

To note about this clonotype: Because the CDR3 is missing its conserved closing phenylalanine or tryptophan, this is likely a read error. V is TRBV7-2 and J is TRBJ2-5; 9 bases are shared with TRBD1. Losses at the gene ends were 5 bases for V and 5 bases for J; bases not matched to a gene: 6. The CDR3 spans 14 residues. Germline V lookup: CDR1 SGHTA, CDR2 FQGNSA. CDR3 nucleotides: TGTGCCAGCAGCCGAGACAGGGGGGCGGAGACCCAGTACCTC. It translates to CASSRDRGAETQYL.

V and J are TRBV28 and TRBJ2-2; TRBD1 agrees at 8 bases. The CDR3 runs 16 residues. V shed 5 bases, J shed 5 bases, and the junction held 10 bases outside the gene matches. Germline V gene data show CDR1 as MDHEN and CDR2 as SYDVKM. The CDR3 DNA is TGTGCCAGCAGTCCGACTCAGGGGGCAGGGACCGGGGAGCTGTTTTTT. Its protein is CASSPTQGAGTGELFF.

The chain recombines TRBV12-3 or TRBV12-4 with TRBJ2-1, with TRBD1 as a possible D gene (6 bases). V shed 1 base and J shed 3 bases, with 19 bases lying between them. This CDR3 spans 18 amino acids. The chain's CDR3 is CASSLESPGVIGYNEQFF. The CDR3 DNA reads TGTGCCAGCAGTTTAGAAAGTCCAGGGGTAATCGGCTACAATGAGCAGTTCTTC.

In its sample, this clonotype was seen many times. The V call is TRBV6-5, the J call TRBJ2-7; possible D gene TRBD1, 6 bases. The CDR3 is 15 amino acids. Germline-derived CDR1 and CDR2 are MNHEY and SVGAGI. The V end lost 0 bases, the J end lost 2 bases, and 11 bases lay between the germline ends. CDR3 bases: TGTGCCAGCAGTTACTCTCCAGGGGAAGCCTACGAGCAGTACTTC. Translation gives CASSYSPGEAYEQYF.

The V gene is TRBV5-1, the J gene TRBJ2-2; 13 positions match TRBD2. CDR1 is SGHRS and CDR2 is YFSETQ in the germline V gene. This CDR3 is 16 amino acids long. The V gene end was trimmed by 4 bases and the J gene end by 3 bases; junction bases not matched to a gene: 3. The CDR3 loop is CASSRLAGGDTGELFF. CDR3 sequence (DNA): TGCGCCAGCAGCCGACTAGCGGGAGGAGACACCGGGGAGCTGTTTTTT.

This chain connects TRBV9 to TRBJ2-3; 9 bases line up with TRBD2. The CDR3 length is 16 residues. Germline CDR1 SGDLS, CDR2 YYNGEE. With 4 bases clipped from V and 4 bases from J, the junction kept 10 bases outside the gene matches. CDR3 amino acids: CASSFMSGGIADTQYF. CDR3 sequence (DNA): TGTGCCAGCAGCTTTATGAGCGGGGGGATTGCAGATACGCAGTATTTT. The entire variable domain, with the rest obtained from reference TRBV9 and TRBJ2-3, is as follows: DSGVTQTPKHLITATGQRVTLRCSPRSGDLSVYWYQQSLDQGLQFLIQYYNGEERAKGNILERFSAQQFPDLHSELNLSSLELGDSALYFCASSFMSGGIADTQYFGPGTRLTVL.

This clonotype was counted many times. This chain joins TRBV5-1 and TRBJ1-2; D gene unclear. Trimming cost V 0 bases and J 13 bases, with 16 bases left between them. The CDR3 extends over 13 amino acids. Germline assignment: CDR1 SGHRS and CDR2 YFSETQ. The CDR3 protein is CASSLGFGDLGTF. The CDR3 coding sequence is TGCGCCAGCAGCTTGGGGTTTGGGGATTTGGGCACCTTC.

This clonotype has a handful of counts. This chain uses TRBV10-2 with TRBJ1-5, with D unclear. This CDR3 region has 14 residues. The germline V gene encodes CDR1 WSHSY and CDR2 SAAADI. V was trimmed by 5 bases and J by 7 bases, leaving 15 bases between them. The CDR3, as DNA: TGCGCCAGCAGTTCAGCGGCCCCGGGGCAGCCCCAGCATTTT. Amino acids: CASSSAAPGQPQHF.

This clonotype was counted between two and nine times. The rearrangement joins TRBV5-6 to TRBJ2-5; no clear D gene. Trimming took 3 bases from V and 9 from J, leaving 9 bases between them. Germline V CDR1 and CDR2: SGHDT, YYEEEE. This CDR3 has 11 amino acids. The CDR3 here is CASSSSRAQYF. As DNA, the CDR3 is TGTGCCAGCAGCTCCAGTCGGGCCCAGTACTTC.

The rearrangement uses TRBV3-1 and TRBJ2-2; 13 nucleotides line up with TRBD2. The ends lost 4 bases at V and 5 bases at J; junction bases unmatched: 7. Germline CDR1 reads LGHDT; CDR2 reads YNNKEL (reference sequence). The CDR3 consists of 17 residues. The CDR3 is CASSLKWGLAGTGELFF. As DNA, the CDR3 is TGTGCCAGCAGCCTCAAGTGGGGACTAGCGGGAACCGGGGAGCTGTTTTTT.

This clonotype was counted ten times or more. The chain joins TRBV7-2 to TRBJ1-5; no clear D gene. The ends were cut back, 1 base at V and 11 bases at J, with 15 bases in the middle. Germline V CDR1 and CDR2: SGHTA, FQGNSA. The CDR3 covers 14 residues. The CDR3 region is CASSLGEWDSTQHF. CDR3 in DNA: TGTGCCAGCAGCTTAGGGGAGTGGGATAGCACCCAGCATTTT.

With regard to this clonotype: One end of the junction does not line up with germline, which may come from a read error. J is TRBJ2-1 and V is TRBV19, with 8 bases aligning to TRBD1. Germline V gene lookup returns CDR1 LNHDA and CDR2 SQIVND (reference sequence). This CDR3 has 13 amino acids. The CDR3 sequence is CASSLPDRVVSLF. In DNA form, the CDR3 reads TGTGCCAGTAGTCTCCCGGACAGGGTTGTATCGCTCTTC.

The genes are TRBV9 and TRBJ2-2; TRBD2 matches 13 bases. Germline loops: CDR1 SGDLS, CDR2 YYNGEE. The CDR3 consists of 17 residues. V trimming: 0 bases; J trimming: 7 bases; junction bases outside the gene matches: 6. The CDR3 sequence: CASSVATGTSGNGELFF. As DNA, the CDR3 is TGTGCCAGCAGCGTAGCTACAGGGACTAGCGGGAACGGGGAGCTGTTTTTT.

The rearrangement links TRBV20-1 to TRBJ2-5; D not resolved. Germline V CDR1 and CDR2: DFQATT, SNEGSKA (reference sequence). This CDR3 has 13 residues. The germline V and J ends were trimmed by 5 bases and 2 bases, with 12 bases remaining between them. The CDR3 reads CSAAFLGQETQYF. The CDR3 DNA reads TGCAGTGCTGCCTTTCTGGGACAAGAGACCCAGTACTTC.

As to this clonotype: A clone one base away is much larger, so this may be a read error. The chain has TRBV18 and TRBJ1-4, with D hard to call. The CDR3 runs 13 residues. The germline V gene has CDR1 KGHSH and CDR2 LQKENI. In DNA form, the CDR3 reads TGTGCCAGCTCACCCCGTCCGGAGGAAAAACTGCTTTTT. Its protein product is CASSPRPEEKLLF.

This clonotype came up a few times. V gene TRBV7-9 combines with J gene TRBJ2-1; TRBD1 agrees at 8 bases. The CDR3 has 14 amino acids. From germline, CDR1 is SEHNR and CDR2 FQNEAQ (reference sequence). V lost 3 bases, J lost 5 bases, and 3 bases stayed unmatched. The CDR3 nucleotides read TGTGCCAGCAGCTTCGGGACAGGCCACAATGAGCAGTTCTTC. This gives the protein CASSFGTGHNEQFF.

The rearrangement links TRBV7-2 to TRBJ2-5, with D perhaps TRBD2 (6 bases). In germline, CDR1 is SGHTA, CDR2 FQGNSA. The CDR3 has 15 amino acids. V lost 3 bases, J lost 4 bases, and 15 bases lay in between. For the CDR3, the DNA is TGTGCCAGCAGCTTCCCCGCGGGGTATTCAGAGACCCAGTACTTC. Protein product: CASSFPAGYSETQYF.

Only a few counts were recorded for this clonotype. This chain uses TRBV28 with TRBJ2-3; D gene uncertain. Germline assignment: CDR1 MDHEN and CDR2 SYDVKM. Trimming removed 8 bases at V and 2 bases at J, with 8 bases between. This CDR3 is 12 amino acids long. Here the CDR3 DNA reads TGTGCCAGCTCCGAGATCACAGATACGCAGTATTTT. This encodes CASSEITDTQYF.

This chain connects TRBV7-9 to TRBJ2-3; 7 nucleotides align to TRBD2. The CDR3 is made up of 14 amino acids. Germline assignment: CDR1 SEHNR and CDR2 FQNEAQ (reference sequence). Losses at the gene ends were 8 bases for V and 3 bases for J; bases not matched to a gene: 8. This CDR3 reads CASRGAGATDTQYF. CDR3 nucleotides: TGTGCCAGCCGCGGGGCGGGAGCGACAGATACGCAGTATTTT.

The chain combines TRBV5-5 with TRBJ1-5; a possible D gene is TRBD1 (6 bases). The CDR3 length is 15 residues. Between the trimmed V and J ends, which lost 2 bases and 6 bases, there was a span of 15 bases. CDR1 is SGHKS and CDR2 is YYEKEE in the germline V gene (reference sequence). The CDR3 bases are TGTGCCAGCAGCTTTCTAAACGACAGGAGTCAGCCCCAGCATTTT. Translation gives CASSFLNDRSQPQHF.

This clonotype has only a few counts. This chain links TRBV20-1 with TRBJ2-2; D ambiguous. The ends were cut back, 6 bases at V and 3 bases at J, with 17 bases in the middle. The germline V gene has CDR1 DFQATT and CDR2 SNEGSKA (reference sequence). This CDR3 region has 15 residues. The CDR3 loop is CSAHHPPADTGELFF. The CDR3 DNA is TGCAGTGCCCACCACCCCCCAGCCGACACCGGGGAGCTGTTTTTT.

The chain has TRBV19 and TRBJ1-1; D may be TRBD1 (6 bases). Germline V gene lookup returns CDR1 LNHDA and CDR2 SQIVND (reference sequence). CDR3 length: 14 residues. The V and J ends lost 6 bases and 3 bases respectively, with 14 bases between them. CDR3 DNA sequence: TGTGCCAGTAGAAAACAGGGAGGCGACACTGAAGCTTTCTTT. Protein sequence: CASRKQGGDTEAFF.

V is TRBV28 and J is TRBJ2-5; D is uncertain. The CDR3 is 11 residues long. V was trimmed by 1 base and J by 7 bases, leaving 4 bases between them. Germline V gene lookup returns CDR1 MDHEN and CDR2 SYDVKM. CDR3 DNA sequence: TGTGCCAGCAGTTTATCCGGGACCCAGTACTTC. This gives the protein CASSLSGTQYF.

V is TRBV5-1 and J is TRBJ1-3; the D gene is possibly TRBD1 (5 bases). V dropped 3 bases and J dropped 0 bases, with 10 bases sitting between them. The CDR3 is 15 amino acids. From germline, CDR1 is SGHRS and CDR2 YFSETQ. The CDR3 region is CASSWDESSGNTIYF. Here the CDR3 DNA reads TGCGCCAGCAGCTGGGACGAAAGCTCTGGAAACACCATATATTTT.

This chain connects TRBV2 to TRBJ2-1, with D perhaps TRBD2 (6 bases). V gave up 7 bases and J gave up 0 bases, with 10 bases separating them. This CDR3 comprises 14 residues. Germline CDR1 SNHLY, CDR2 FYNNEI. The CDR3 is CASNSGSSYNEQFF. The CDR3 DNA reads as TGTGCCAGCAATAGCGGAAGCTCCTACAATGAGCAGTTCTTC.

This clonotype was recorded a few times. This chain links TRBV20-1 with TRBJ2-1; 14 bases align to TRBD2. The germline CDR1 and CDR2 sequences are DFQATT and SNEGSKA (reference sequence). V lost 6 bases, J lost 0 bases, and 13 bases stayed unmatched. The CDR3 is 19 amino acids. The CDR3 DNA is TGCAGTGCGCCAAATCTTGGGACTAGCGGGAGCTTCTCCTACAATGAGCAGTTCTTC. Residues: CSAPNLGTSGSFSYNEQFF.

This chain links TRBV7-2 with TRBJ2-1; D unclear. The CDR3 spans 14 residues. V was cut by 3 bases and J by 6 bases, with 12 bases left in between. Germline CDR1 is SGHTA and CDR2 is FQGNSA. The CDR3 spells CASSLSSRSNEQFF. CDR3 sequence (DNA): TGTGCCAGCAGCTTGAGTTCGCGTAGCAATGAGCAGTTCTTC.